The present TCR beta chain was sequenced within a study of identical twins. Points from the study as a whole: Because invariant MAIT and iNKT cells could be present, zero-insertion analyses could be partly confounded.

The V gene lost 5 bases and the J gene lost 1 base, with 12 bases spanning the gap. The germline CDR1 and CDR2 sequences are MDHEN and SYDVKM. There are 14 residues in the CDR3. The authors used template switching to add a universal primer site and gave cDNA unique molecular identifiers. In TCRdb, the 5' RACE reads were re-called with MiXCR into one record per CDR3 protein. The table has about 690,000 distinct CDR3 sequences, over 20% seen once. Worth noting for this clonotype: Its target is unknown.

The same data also contributed to another study, on T cells expressing NK-cell markers.

Sequences were obtained from PBMCs. The TCR comes from a woman between 18 and 29 years old in good health. This rearrangement joins TRBV28 to TRBJ2-7; D tentatively reads TRBD1 or TRBD2 (6 bases each). CDR3 region: CASSQRGHSYEQYF. The CDR3 DNA sequence: TGTGCCAGCAGTCAACGGGGGCATTCCTACGAGCAGTACTTC.